Listed below are T cell receptor beta chains from one sample, sequenced in a study of T cells in Graves' hyperthyroidism and ophthalmopathy. From the multiplex PCR reads, TCRdb called clonotypes with MiXCR, one entry per CDR3 protein. The profile shows about 600,000 distinct CDR3 sequences, more than 13% of them singletons. Sequencing was performed on blood. These receptors all stem from a woman younger than 35 with Graves' ophthalmopathy. CDR3s include the opening cysteine and the closing phenylalanine or tryptophan. Clone size, where shown, is once, few, many, or a class for clones that have expanded.

TRBJ1-1 | many | TRBV12-3/TRBV12-4 | CASSQDPGQGDTEAFF
TRBJ1-5 | many | TRBV20-1 | CSATSGGSNQPQHF
TRBJ2-1 | . | TRBV20-1 | CSAGGLGTSGSNEQFF
TRBJ1-3 | many | TRBV11-2 | CASSLIVGDTIYF
TRBJ1-6 | . | TRBV12-3/TRBV12-4 | CASSLSGKNSPLHF
TRBJ1-5 | many | TRBV28 | CASSPSGRTGGNQPQHF
TRBJ2-1 | many | TRBV2 | CASSLRTSGSYNEQFF
TRBJ2-2 | few | TRBV30 | CASPVSGGRTGELFF
TRBJ2-1 | many | TRBV20-1 | CSARGIAGERYNEQFF
TRBJ2-7 | few | TRBV5-5 | CASSQGGGEQYF
TRBJ2-1 | . | TRBV4-1 | CASRGLAHNSYNEQFF
TRBJ2-6 | . | TRBV29-1 | CSVEIWQGTSGANVLTF